Reported below is one T cell receptor (beta chain). The CDR3 runs to 15 residues. Germline CDR1 reads MNHEY; CDR2 reads SMNVEV (reference sequence). The V end was cut by 5 bases, the J end by 3 bases, with 17 bases between. The sample belongs to a study of blood T cell repertoires in COVID-19. Methods used by the authors: Cell counts per sample came from amplifying reference gene primers. Produced via immunoSEQ multiplex PCR; TCRdb's table is partial and in-frame only. V and J calls plus clone size are reproduced from that table; the DNA served to infer D and trimming. Among just over 650,000 clones listed, 85% to 90% were seen once.

The sequence was collected from a woman aged 18-29 years with acute or convalescent COVID-19. The chain joins TRBV27 to TRBJ2-7, with a tentative D call TRBD1 (6 bases). Input material: peripheral blood. CDR3 in DNA: TGTGCCAGCAGTCGGACAGTTCACCACCTCTACGAGCAGTACTTC. This codes for CASSRTVHHLYEQYF.